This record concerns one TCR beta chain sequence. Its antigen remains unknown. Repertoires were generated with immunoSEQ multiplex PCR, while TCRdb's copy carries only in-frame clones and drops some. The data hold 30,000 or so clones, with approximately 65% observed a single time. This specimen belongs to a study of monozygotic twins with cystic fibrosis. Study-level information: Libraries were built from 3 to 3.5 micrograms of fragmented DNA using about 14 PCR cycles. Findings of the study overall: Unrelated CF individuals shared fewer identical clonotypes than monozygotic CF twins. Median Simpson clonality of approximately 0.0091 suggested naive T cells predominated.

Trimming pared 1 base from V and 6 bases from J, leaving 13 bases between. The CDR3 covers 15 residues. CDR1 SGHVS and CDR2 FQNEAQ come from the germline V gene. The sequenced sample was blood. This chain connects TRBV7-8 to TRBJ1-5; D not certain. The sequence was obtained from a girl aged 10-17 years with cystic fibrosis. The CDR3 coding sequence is TGTGCCAGCAGCTTAGGACTGTCGGGAACTCAGCCCCAGCATTTT. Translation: CASSLGLSGTQPQHF.